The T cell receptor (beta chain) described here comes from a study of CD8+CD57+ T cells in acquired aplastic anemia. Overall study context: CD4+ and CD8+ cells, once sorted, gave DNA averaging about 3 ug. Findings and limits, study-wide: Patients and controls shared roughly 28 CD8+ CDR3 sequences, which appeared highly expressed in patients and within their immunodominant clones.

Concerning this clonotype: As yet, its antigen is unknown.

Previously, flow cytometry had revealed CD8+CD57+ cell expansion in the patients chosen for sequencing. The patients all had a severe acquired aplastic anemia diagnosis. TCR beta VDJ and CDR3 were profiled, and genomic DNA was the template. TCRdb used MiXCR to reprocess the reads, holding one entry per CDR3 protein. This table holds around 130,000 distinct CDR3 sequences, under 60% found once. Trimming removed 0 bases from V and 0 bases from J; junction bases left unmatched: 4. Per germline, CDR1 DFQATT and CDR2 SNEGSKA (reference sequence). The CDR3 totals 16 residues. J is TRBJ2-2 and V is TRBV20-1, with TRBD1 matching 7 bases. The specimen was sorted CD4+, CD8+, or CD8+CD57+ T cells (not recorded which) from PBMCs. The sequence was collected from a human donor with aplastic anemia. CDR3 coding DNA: TGCAGTGCTAGAGAGGGGGACAGAACGAACACCGGGGAGCTGTTTTTT. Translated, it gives CSAREGDRTNTGELFF.